Given below is one TCR beta chain in context. The target antigen is unknown. Original processing notes: Rarely, patient CD8+ clones larger than 1% corresponded to published virus-specific TCRB sequences. Data came from immunoSEQ multiplex PCR; TCRdb stores just in-frame clones and leaves some out. That table gives V, J and clone size, and the DNA gave D and trimming. The table includes around 20,000 clones, approximately 82% detected once. The sample is drawn from a study of somatic mutations in cytotoxic T cells in rheumatoid arthritis. Points from the study as a whole: A single CD8+ clone exceeded 20% of CD8+ cells in about an eighth of the roughly 65 patients. For CD8+ T-cell clonality, rheumatoid arthritis patients and age-matched healthy controls did not differ significantly.

V lost 5 bases and J lost 3; bases outside the gene matches: 5. Germline values: CDR1 SEHNR, CDR2 FQNEAQ (reference sequence). The CDR3 spans 14 residues. The sample taken for sequencing was CD8+ T cells sorted from blood. This TCR came from an adult with rheumatoid arthritis. The V and J genes are TRBV7-9 and TRBJ1-1, with 8 bases lining up with TRBD1. CDR3 coding DNA: TGTGCCAGCAGCCCGAAGACAGGGGACACTGAAGCTTTCTTT. Protein: CASSPKTGDTEAFF.